The source of this T cell receptor (beta chain) is a study of cytomegalovirus exposure and HLA in healthy donors. Regarding the study as a whole: One variant, a missense change in DCLRE1C, was linked in a later analysis to TCR beta V- and J-gene trimming. When the data were analyzed later, several of the most significant clusters appeared to be linked to common viral pathogens. Some V segments, including TRBV6-2 and TRBV6-3, were excluded as indistinguishable.

In the PCR, 60 Vbeta and 13 Jbeta primers were used. TCRdb's copy holds only in-frame clones and misses some; the assay was immunoSEQ multiplex PCR. This sample's table has about 67,000 clones. Remarks on this clone: Its target is unknown.

The V end lost 3 bases, the J end lost 7 bases, and 22 bases lay between the germline ends. CDR3 size: 17 residues. CDR1 and CDR2 from the germline V gene are SGHTA and FQGTGA. The V gene is TRBV7-3, the J gene TRBJ2-1, with D perhaps TRBD2 (7 bases). What was sequenced was PBMCs. This TCR came from a man aged 30 to 39 in good health and CMV-seropositive. This CDR3 reads CASSFSGDPLGGNEQFF. CDR3 nucleotides: TGTGCCAGCAGCTTCAGCGGGGATCCTCTAGGGGGAAATGAGCAGTTCTTC. The whole variable domain, remainder taken from reference TRBV7-3 and TRBJ2-1, is GAGVSQTPSNKVTEKGKYVELRCDPISGHTALYWYRQSLGQGPEFLIYFQGTGAADDSGLPNDRFFAVRPEGSVSTLKIQRTERGDSAVYLCASSFSGDPLGGNEQFFGPGTRLTVL.